Shown below are 5 T cell receptor beta chains from a single sample sequenced in a study of cytomegalovirus exposure and HLA in healthy donors. Primers included in the PCR were 60 Vbeta and 13 Jbeta primers. Method: immunoSEQ multiplex PCR; TCRdb's copy keeps in-frame clones and lacks some. Altogether a few hundred thousand clones are present, approximately 81% being singletons, with the ten largest covering around 8%. Material: PBMCs. The receptors shown here come from a woman in her sixties in good health and CMV-seropositive.

This chain links TRBV18 with TRBJ2-1; 8 bases match TRBD2. This CDR3 spans 15 amino acids. Losses at the gene ends were 1 base for V and 4 bases for J; bases not matched to a gene: 3. In germline, CDR1 is KGHSH, CDR2 LQKENI. CDR3 amino acids: CASSPLAGQYNEQFF. The CDR3 DNA reads as TGTGCCAGCTCACCACTAGCGGGACAATACAATGAGCAGTTCTTC.

The CDR3 region is CASKRVMVASTEAFF. CDR3 in DNA: TGTGCCAGCAAGAGGGTTATGGTAGCGTCGACTGAAGCTTTCTTT. The V and J genes are TRBV2 and TRBJ1-1; D remains ambiguous. With 7 bases removed from V and 5 bases from J, the gap between germline ends came to 20 bases. The CDR3 spans 15 residues. CDR1 is SNHLY and CDR2 is FYNNEI in the germline V gene. The full variable domain, completed using reference TRBV2 and TRBJ1-1, is EPEVTQTPSHQVTQMGQEVILRCVPISNHLYFYWYRQILGQKVEFLVSFYNNEISEKSEIFDDQFSVERPDGSNFTLKIRSTKLEDSAMYFCASKRVMVASTEAFFGQGTRLTVV.

This rearrangement joins TRBV9 to TRBJ2-1, with TRBD2 matching over 9 bases. CDR1 is SGDLS and CDR2 is YYNGEE in the germline V gene. J was trimmed by 2 bases and V by 0 bases; bases with no gene match: 3. The CDR3 covers 16 residues. CDR3 in amino acids: CASSVAGLAAYNEQFF. CDR3 bases: TGTGCCAGCAGCGTAGCGGGACTAGCAGCCTACAATGAGCAGTTCTTC.

V is TRBV28 and J is TRBJ2-1; 11 nucleotides line up with TRBD1. This CDR3 region has 15 residues. Germline CDR1 is MDHEN and CDR2 is SYDVKM. The V segment lost 6 bases and the J segment 4 bases; nucleotides outside the gene matches: 5. CDR3 sequence (DNA): TGTGCCAGCAGACGTGGACAGGGGGCATACAATGAGCAGTTCTTC. It codes for CASRRGQGAYNEQFF.

The chain joins TRBV11-3 to TRBJ2-1, with 8 bases fitting TRBD2. The germline V gene encodes CDR1 SGHNT and CDR2 YENEEA. Trimming cost V 3 bases and J 7 bases; bases outside gene matches: 2. The CDR3 is made up of 13 amino acids. The CDR3 bases are TGTGCCAGCAGCTTCAGCGGGAGAAATGAGCAGTTCTTC. Protein product: CASSFSGRNEQFF.